This T cell receptor beta chain was identified in a study of cytomegalovirus exposure and HLA in healthy donors. The PCR used 60 Vbeta and 13 Jbeta primers. TCRdb keeps only in-frame clones here, not all; method: immunoSEQ multiplex PCR. This sample has 150,000 to 200,000 clones, with over 70% found just once. Study-level findings and limits: With high specificity and sensitivity, the classifier reportedly diagnosed cytomegalovirus status. Donors belonging to an Asian-associated ancestry cluster reportedly showed fewer N-insertions in productive TCRs than the roughly 700-donor mean, according to what a later analysis found. When a later analysis compared HLA-associated TCR beta chains with equally common others, the HLA-associated chains turned out to be more clonally expanded and to have lower generation probabilities. Immune exposure information comprised only CMV serostatus.

A note on this clone: What it binds is unknown. Other DNA sequences in the sample encode the same CDR3.

This clonotype originated in a woman aged 40-49 years in good health and CMV-seropositive. The sequenced material came from PBMCs.

Here the CDR3 reads CASSFTGMNTEAFF. For the CDR3, the DNA is TGTGCCAGCAGCTTCACGGGGATGAACACTGAAGCTTTCTTT. This chain joins TRBV11-2 and TRBJ1-1; D is unclear. The germline CDR1 and CDR2 sequences are SGHAT and FQNNGV. V was pared by 3 bases and J by 0 bases, with 8 bases between. The CDR3 is made up of 14 amino acids.